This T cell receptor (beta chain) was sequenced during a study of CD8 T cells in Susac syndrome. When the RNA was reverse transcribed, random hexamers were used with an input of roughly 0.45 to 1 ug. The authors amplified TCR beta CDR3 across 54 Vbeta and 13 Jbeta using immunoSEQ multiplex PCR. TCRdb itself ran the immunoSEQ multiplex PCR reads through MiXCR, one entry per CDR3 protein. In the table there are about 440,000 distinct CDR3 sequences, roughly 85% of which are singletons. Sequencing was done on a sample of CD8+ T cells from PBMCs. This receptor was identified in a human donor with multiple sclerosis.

DNA for the CDR3: TGTGCCAGCAGCTTAGGGGGGGCGTTCTATTACGGCGAGCAGTACTTC. Its protein product is CASSLGGAFYYGEQYF. The gene calls are TRBV7-2 and TRBJ2-7, with D perhaps assigned TRBD1 or TRBD2 (6 bases each). Trimming took off 1 base at V and 6 bases at J, with 19 bases between the two ends. Germline V gene data show CDR1 as SGHTA and CDR2 as FQGNSA. CDR3 length: 16 residues.